These 12 T cell receptor beta chains were all obtained from the same sample, sequenced in a study of shared clonotypes between healthy human individuals. Profiled with immunoSEQ multiplex PCR; TCRdb holds only in-frame clones, not every one. The data show about 1 million clones, around 76% seen once. The sample consisted of memory CD4+ T cells sorted from blood. Subset specified: CD45RA-negative fraction. The receptors were gathered from a man younger than 35 in good health.

The V call is TRBV10-3, the J call TRBJ2-7, with D possibly TRBD2 on 6 matching bases. V dropped 0 bases and J dropped 5 bases, with 11 bases sitting between them. CDR3 length: 14 amino acids. Per the germline V gene, CDR1 is ENHRY and CDR2 is SYGVKD. CDR3 sequence: CAISESGPGDEQYF. CDR3 bases: TGTGCCATCAGTGAGTCGGGCCCGGGAGACGAGCAGTACTTC.

This sequence joins TRBV29-1 and TRBJ2-5; a possible D gene is TRBD2 (7 bases). Per the germline V gene, CDR1 is SQVTM and CDR2 is ANQGSEA. The CDR3 has 14 residues. Trimming cost V 7 bases and J 2 bases, with 17 bases left between them. In DNA form, the CDR3 reads TGCAGCGCCGGAGGGGGGGCCGGGCAAGAGACCCAGTACTTC. Translating gives CSAGGGAGQETQYF.

A word on this clone: Other nucleotide sequences from this sample produce the same CDR3. The V gene is TRBV9, the J gene TRBJ2-1; D is uncertain. Trimming removed 0 bases at V and 8 bases at J, with 3 bases between. The CDR3 is made up of 11 amino acids. Germline lookup yields CDR1 SGDLS and CDR2 YYNGEE. CDR3 coding DNA: TGTGCCAGCAGCGTAGGATATGAGCAGTTCTTC. Translating it yields CASSVGYEQFF.

The chain recombines TRBV16 with TRBJ1-2; 7 nucleotides align to TRBD1. Trimming took 0 bases from V and 6 from J; bases not matched to a gene: 4. Germline assignment: CDR1 KGHSY and CDR2 FQNENV. The CDR3 has 14 amino acids. CDR3 loop: CASSQSTGWDGYTF. The CDR3 nucleotides read TGTGCCAGCAGCCAATCGACAGGGTGGGATGGCTACACCTTC.

Written as DNA, the CDR3 is TGTGCCAGCAGTGAAGCGCAGGGTCCCTACGAGCAGTACTTC. It yields the protein CASSEAQGPYEQYF. The gene calls are TRBV6-1 and TRBJ2-7; a possible D gene is TRBD1 (5 bases). V was pared by 0 bases and J by 2 bases, with 8 bases between. The germline CDR1 and CDR2 sequences are MNHNS and SASEGT. The CDR3 loop spans 14 amino acids.

In its sample, this clone was seen a few times. CDR3 sequence: CASSLNLQSLEQYF. The CDR3 DNA reads TGTGCCAGCAGCTTAAACCTTCAGAGTCTCGAGCAGTACTTC. V gene TRBV11-2 combines with J gene TRBJ2-7; D is unresolved. This CDR3 has 14 residues. Germline V lookup: CDR1 SGHAT, CDR2 FQNNGV. Trimming took off 2 bases at V and 6 bases at J, with 14 bases between the two ends. Combining the CDR3 with reference TRBV11-2 and TRBJ2-7 gives the whole variable domain EAGVAQSPRYKIIEKRQSVAFWCNPISGHATLYWYQQILGQGPKLLIQFQNNGVVDDSQLPKDRFSAERLKGVDSTLKIQPAKLEDSAVYLCASSLNLQSLEQYFGPGTRLTVT.

This chain uses TRBV6-1 with TRBJ1-6, with 9 positions matching TRBD1. The CDR3 extends over 13 amino acids. Losses at the gene ends were 5 bases for V and 15 bases for J; bases not matched to a gene: 8. Germline CDR1 reads MNHNS; CDR2 reads SASEGT. The CDR3 nucleotides are TGTGCCAGCAGTTCCGGGACAGGGCTACGCCTCCACTTT. Amino acids: CASSSGTGLRLHF.

As for this clone: This may come from a read error, since a much larger clone is one base off. The chain has TRBV28 and TRBJ1-1; D remains unclear. There are 14 residues in the CDR3. Germline values: CDR1 MDHEN, CDR2 SYDVKM. CDR3 coding DNA: TGTACCAGCAGTTTGCCCGGGTCAAGCACTGAAGCTTTCTTT. It is translated as CTSSLPGSSTEAFF.

This rearrangement joins TRBV19 to TRBJ2-1, with 7 nucleotides matching TRBD1. CDR3 length: 13 amino acids. The trim removed 7 bases at V and 14 bases at J, leaving 14 bases unmatched. CDR1 is LNHDA and CDR2 is SQIVND in the germline V gene (reference sequence). CDR3 loop: CASKETGQRNEFF. The CDR3 DNA follows: TGTGCCAGTAAGGAAACGGGACAGAGAAATGAGTTCTTC.

Concerning this clone: This could be a read error, since a much larger clone is one nucleotide away. The rearrangement links TRBV5-5 to TRBJ2-7, with 8 bases fitting TRBD1. CDR1 is SGHKS and CDR2 is YYEKEE in the germline V gene (reference sequence). The CDR3 runs 14 residues. The junction had 4 bases not matched to a gene; V was cut back by 3 bases and J by 2 bases. The CDR3 DNA reads TGTGCCAGCAGCTCCTGGACAGGGCCCTACGAGCAGTACTTC. This encodes CASSSWTGPYEQYF.

This clone has a handful of counts. The gene calls are TRBV15 and TRBJ1-5; 9 bases match TRBD1. CDR3 length equals 15 residues. The germline V gene encodes CDR1 LNHNV and CDR2 YYDKDF (reference sequence). Unmatched junction bases numbered 1, after V lost 4 bases and J lost 0 bases. The CDR3 region is CATSKGQGSNQPQHF. The CDR3 coding sequence is TGTGCCACCAGCAAGGGACAGGGTAGCAATCAGCCCCAGCATTTT.

This clone was picked up a small number of times. The chain links TRBV5-1 to TRBJ2-2; D is ambiguous. This CDR3 contains 13 residues. Trimming shortened V by 4 bases and J by 6 bases, and 10 bases separated the two germline ends. Per germline, CDR1 SGHRS and CDR2 YFSETQ. The CDR3 protein is CASSPTNSGELFF. DNA of the CDR3: TGCGCCAGCAGCCCAACTAACTCCGGGGAGCTGTTTTTT.